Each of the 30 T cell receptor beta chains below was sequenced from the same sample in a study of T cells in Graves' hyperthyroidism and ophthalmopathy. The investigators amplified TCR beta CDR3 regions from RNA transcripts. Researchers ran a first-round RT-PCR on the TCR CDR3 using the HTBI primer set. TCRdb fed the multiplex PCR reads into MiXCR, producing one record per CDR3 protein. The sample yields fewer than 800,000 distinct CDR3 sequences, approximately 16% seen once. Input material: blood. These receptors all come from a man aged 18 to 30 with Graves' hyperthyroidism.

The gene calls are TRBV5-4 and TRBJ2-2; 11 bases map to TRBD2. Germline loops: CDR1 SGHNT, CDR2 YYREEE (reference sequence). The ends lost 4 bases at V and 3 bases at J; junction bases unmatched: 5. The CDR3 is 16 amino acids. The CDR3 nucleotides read TGTGCCAGCAGCCCCGGGACTAGCGGTCACACCGGGGAGCTGTTTTTT. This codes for CASSPGTSGHTGELFF. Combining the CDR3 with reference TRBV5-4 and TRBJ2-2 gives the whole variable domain ETGVTQSPTHLIKTRGQQVTLRCSSQSGHNTVSWYQQALGQGPQFIFQYYREEENGRGNFPPRFSGLQFPNYSSELNVNALELDDSALYLCASSPGTSGHTGELFFGEGSRLTVL.

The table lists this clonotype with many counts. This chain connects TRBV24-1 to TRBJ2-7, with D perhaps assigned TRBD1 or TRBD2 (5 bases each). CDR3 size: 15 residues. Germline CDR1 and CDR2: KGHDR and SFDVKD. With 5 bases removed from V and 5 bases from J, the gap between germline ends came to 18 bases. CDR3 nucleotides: TGTGCCACCAGTGGTCCCGGGACCTCGGCCCACGAGCAGTACTTC. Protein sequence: CATSGPGTSAHEQYF.

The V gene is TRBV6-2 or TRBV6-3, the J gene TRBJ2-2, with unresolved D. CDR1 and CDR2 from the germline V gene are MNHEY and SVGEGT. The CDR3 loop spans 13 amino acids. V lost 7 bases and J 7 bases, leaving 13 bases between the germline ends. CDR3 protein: CASNPGPYGELFF. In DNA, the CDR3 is TGTGCCAGCAATCCCGGGCCGTACGGGGAGCTGTTTTTT.

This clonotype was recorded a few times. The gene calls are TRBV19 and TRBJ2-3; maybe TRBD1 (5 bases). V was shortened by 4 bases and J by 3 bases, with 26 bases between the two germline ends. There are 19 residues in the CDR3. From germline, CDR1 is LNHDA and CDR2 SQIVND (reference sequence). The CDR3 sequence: CASSKASRVTPLSTDTQYF. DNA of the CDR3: TGTGCCAGTAGTAAGGCATCCAGGGTAACCCCATTATCAACAGATACGCAGTATTTT.

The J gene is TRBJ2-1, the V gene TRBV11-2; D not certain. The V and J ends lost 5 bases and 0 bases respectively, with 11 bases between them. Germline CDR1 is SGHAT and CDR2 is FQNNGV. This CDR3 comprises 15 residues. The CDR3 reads CASSPRLASYNEQFF. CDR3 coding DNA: TGTGCCAGCAGCCCTCGACTGGCCTCCTACAATGAGCAGTTCTTC. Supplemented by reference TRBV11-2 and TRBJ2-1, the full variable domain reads EAGVAQSPRYKIIEKRQSVAFWCNPISGHATLYWYQQILGQGPKLLIQFQNNGVVDDSQLPKDRFSAERLKGVDSTLKIQPAKLEDSAVYLCASSPRLASYNEQFFGPGTRLTVL.

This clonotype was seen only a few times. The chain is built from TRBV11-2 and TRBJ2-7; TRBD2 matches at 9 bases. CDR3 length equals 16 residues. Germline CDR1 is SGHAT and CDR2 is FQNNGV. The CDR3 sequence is CGSAAREGYFSYEQYF. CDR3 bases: TGTGGATCGGCAGCGCGGGAGGGCTACTTCTCCTACGAGCAGTACTTC.

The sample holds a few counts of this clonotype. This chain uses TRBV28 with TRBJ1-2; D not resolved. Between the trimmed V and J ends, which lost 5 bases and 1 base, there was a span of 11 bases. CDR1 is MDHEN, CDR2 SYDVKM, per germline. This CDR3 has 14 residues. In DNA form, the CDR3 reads TGTGCCAGCAGTGCAGTCGGGGATAACTATGGCTACACCTTC. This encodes CASSAVGDNYGYTF.

Written as DNA, the CDR3 is TGTGCCAGCAGCCCCTCCCTAGCGGGTGGGGCCTACGAGCAGTACTTC. Translated: CASSPSLAGGAYEQYF. This chain links TRBV7-8 with TRBJ2-7, with TRBD2 matching over 8 bases. CDR3 length equals 16 residues. Germline trimming cut 5 bases from V and 2 bases from J; bases unmatched to any gene: 11. Germline CDR1 SGHVS, CDR2 FQNEAQ.

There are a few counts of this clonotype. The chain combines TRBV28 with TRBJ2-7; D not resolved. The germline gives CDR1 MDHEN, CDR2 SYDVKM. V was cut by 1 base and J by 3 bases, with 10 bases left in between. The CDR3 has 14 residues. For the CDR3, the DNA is TGTGCCAGCAGTTTATATACCCTAGGCTACGAGCAGTACTTC. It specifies CASSLYTLGYEQYF.

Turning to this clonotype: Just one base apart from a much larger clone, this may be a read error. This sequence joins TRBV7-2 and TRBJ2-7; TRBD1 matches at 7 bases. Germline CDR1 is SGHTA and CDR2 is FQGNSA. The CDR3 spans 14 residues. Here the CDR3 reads CACSLGTAAYEQYF. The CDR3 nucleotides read TGTGCCTGCAGCTTAGGGACAGCGGCCTACGAGCAGTACTTC.

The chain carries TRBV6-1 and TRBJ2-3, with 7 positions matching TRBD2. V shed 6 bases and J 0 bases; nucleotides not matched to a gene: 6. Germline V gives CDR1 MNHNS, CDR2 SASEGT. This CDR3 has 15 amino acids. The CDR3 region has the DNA TGTGCCAGCAGACCCCTAGCGGATAGCACAGATACGCAGTATTTT. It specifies CASRPLADSTDTQYF.

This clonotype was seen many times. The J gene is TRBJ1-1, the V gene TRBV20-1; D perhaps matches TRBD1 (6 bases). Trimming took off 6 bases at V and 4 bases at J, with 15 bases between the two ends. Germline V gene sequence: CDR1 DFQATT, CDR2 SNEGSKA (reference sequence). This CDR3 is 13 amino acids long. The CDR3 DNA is TGCAGTGCAGAAAGACAGGCGGGCACTGAAGCTTTCTTT. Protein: CSAERQAGTEAFF.

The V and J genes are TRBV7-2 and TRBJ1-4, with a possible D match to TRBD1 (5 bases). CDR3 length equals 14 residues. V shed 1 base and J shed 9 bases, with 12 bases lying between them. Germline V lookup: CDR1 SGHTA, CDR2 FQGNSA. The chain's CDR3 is CASSLGGPPKKLFF. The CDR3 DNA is TGTGCCAGCAGCTTAGGGGGACCCCCGAAAAAACTGTTTTTT.

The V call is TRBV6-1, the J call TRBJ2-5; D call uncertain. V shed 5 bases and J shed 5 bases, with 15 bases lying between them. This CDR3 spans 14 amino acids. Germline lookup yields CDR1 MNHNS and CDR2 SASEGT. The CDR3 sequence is CASSQWAPGETQYF. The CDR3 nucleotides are TGTGCCAGCAGTCAATGGGCTCCCGGGGAGACCCAGTACTTC.

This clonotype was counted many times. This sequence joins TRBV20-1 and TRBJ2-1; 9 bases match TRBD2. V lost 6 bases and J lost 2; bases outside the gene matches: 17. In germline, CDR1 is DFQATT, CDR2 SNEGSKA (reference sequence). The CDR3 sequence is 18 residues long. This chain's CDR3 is CSADPGLAAQGAYNEQFF. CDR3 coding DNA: TGCAGTGCAGATCCGGGACTAGCCGCCCAAGGGGCCTACAATGAGCAGTTCTTC.

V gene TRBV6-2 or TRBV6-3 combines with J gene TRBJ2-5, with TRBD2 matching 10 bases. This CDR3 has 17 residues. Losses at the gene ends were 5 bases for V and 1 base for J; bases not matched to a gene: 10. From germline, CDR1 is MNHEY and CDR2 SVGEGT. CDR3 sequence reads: CASSQLRTSGFQETQYF. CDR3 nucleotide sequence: TGTGCCAGCAGTCAATTGCGGACTAGCGGCTTCCAAGAGACCCAGTACTTC.

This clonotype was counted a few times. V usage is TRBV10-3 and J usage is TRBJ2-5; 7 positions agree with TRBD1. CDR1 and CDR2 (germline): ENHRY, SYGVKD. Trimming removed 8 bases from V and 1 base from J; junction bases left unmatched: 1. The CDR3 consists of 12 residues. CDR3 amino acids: CAIGTAQETQYF. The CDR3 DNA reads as TGTGCCATCGGGACAGCCCAAGAGACCCAGTACTTC.

As DNA, the CDR3 is TGTGCCAGCAGCCACGACTGGGATCAGCCCCAGCATTTT. It encodes CASSHDWDQPQHF. V is TRBV12-3 or TRBV12-4 and J is TRBJ1-5; the D is unclear. The CDR3 totals 13 residues. Between the trimmed V and J ends, which lost 6 bases and 5 bases, there was a span of 11 bases.

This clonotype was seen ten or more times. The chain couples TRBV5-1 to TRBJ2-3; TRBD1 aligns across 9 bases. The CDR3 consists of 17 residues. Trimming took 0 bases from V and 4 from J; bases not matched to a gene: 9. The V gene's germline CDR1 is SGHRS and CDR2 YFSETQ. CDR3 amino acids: CASSLAHRGLKADTQYF. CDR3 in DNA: TGCGCCAGCAGCTTGGCCCACAGGGGGCTGAAGGCAGATACGCAGTATTTT.

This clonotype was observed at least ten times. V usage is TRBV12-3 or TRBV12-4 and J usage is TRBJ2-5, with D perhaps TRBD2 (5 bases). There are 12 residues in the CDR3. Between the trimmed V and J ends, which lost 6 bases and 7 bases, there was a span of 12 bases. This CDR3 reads CASSFEEVTQYF. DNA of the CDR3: TGTGCCAGCAGCTTTGAGGAGGTGACCCAGTACTTC.

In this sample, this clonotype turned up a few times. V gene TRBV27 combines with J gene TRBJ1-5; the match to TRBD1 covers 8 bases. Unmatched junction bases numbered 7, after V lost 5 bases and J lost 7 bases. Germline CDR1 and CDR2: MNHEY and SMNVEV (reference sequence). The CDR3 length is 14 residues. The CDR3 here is CASSPDRGRQPQHF. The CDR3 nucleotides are TGTGCCAGCAGTCCTGACAGGGGTCGACAGCCCCAGCATTTT.

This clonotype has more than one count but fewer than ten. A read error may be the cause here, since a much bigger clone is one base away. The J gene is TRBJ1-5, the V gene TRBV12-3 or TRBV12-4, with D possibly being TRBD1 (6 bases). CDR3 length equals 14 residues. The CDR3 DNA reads TGTGCCAGCAGTAAACAGGGCGGCGATCAGCTCCAGCATTTT. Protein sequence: CASSKQGGDQLQHF.

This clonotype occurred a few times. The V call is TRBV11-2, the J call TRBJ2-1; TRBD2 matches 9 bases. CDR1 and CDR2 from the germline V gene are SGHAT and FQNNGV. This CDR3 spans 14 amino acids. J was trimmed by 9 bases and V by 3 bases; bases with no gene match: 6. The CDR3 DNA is TGTGCCAGCAGCTTCGCGGGAGGGCCGGGTGAGCAGTTCTTC. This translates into CASSFAGGPGEQFF.

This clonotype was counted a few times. Written as DNA, the CDR3 is TGCGCCAGCAGCTTGTTGGGACACGCGAACACTGAAGCTTTCTTT. This codes for CASSLLGHANTEAFF. This chain links TRBV5-1 with TRBJ1-1, with D possibly matching TRBD1 (6 bases). The V gene lost 1 base and the J gene lost 1 base, with 11 bases spanning the gap. From germline, CDR1 is SGHRS and CDR2 YFSETQ. The CDR3 loop spans 15 amino acids. Full variable domain (rest looked up from reference TRBV5-1 and TRBJ1-1): KAGVTQTPRYLIKTRGQQVTLSCSPISGHRSVSWYQQTPGQGLQFLFEYFSETQRNKGNFPGRFSGRQFSNSRSEMNVSTLELGDSALYLCASSLLGHANTEAFFGQGTRLTVV.

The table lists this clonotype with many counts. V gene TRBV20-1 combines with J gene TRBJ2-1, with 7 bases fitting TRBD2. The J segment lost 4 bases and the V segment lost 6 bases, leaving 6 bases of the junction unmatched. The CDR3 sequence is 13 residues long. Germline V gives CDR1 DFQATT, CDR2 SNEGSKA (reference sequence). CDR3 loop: CSAYLAEYNEQFF. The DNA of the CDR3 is TGCAGTGCGTACCTAGCGGAATACAATGAGCAGTTCTTC.

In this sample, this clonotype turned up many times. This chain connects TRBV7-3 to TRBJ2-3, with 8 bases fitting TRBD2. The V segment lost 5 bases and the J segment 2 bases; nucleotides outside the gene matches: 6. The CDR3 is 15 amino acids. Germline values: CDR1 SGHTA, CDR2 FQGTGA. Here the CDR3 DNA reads TGTGCCAGCAGCCCAATAGCGGGAACCACAGATACGCAGTATTTT. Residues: CASSPIAGTTDTQYF.

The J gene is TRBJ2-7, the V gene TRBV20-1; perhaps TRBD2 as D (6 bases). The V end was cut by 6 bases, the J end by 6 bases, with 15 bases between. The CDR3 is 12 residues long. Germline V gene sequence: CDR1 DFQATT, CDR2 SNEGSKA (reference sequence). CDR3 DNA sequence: TGCAGTGCCTGGGACTCCCCAGGCGAGCAGTACTTC. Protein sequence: CSAWDSPGEQYF.

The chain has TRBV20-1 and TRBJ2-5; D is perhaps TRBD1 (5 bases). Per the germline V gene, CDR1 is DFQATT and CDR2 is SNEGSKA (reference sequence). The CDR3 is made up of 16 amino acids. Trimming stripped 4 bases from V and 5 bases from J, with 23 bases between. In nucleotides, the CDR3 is TGCAGTGCTACAGTCCAGGGTGTACTAACTCTGGAGACCCAGTACTTC. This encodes CSATVQGVLTLETQYF.

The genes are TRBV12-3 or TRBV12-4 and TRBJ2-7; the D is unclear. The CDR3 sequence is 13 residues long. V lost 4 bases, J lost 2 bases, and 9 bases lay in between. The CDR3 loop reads CASSSGEAYEQYF. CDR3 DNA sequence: TGTGCCAGCAGTTCCGGAGAGGCCTACGAGCAGTACTTC.

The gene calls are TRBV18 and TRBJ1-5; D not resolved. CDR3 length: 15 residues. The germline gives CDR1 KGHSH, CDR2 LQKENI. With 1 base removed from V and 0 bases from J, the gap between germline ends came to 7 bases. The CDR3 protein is CASSPLAVSNQPQHF. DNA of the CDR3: TGTGCCAGCTCACCACTGGCCGTTAGCAATCAGCCCCAGCATTTT.